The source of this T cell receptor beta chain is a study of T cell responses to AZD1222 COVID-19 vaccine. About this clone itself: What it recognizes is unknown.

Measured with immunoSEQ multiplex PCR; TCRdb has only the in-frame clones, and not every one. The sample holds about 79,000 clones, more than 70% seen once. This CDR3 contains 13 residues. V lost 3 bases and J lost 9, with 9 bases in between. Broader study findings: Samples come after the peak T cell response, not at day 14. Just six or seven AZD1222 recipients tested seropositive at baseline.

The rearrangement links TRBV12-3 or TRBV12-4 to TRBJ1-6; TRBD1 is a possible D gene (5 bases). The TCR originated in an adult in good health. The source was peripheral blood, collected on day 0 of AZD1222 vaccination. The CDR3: CASSLGGGSPLHF. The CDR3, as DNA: TGTGCCAGCAGTTTGGGGGGTGGTTCACCCCTCCACTTT.